Below, 18 T cell receptor beta chains from the same sample are listed, as sequenced in a study of OX40 agonist ivuxolimab in advanced cancers. The data were produced by immunoSEQ multiplex PCR, yet TCRdb's version contains in-frame clones alone and is incomplete. This table has 70,000 to 80,000 clones, approximately 84% appearing once. Sample: CD4+ or CD8+ T cells sorted from blood, taken in a trial of the OX40 agonist ivuxolimab. These receptors were obtained from an adult with an advanced solid tumor such as melanoma, head and neck, liver or kidney cancer.

This chain joins TRBV5-4 and TRBJ2-7; the D gene is possibly TRBD2 (6 bases). The CDR3 has 12 amino acids. Trimming pared 4 bases from V and 7 bases from J, leaving 12 bases between. CDR1 and CDR2 (germline): SGHNT, YYREEE (reference sequence). In nucleotides, the CDR3 is TGTGCCAGCAGCCTAAGTGGGGGGGAGCAGTACTTC. Translated, it gives CASSLSGGEQYF.

The chain carries TRBV5-4 and TRBJ2-3; D gene unclear. The germline gives CDR1 SGHNT, CDR2 YYREEE (reference sequence). CDR3 length: 15 amino acids. The germline V and J ends were trimmed by 4 bases and 2 bases, with 14 bases remaining between them. CDR3 bases: TGTGCCAGCAGCGATGCACAAGTACTCACAGATACGCAGTATTTT. This gives the protein CASSDAQVLTDTQYF.

The V and J genes are TRBV2 and TRBJ2-3; D is possibly TRBD2 (6 bases). This CDR3 contains 15 residues. With 6 bases removed from V and 0 bases from J, the gap between germline ends came to 13 bases. CDR1 and CDR2 from the germline V gene are SNHLY and FYNNEI. The CDR3 DNA follows: TGTGCCAGCAGCCCGGACTATTTTAGCACAGATACGCAGTATTTT. The encoded protein is CASSPDYFSTDTQYF. Looking up the rest from reference TRBV2 and TRBJ2-3 gives the full variable domain: EPEVTQTPSHQVTQMGQEVILRCVPISNHLYFYWYRQILGQKVEFLVSFYNNEISEKSEIFDDQFSVERPDGSNFTLKIRSTKLEDSAMYFCASSPDYFSTDTQYFGPGTRLTVL.

The V and J genes are TRBV29-1 and TRBJ2-7; D is ambiguous. The CDR3 length is 10 residues. Trimming removed 6 bases from V and 5 bases from J, with 8 bases in between. CDR1 and CDR2 (germline): SQVTM, ANQGSEA. CDR3 sequence: CSVTENEQYF. CDR3 coding DNA: TGCAGCGTGACGGAAAACGAGCAGTACTTC.

The V call is TRBV18, the J call TRBJ2-7; tentatively, D is TRBD1 or TRBD2 (5 bases each). Germline CDR1 KGHSH, CDR2 LQKENI. V lost 1 base and J 0 bases, leaving 10 bases between the germline ends. There are 15 residues in the CDR3. The DNA for the CDR3 is TGTGCCAGCTCACCACAGGGACCCCTCTCCTACGAGCAGTACTTC. This gives the protein CASSPQGPLSYEQYF. The full variable domain, rest sourced from reference TRBV18 and TRBJ2-7, is NAGVMQNPRHLVRRRGQEARLRCSPMKGHSHVYWYRQLPEEGLKFMVYLQKENIIDESGMPKERFSAEFPKEGPSILRIQQVVRGDSAAYFCASSPQGPLSYEQYFGPGTRLTVT.

This clone was observed once. V and J are TRBV11-2 and TRBJ1-1, with D maybe TRBD1 (6 bases). V shed 5 bases and J shed 1 base, with 11 bases lying between them. CDR3 length equals 14 residues. Germline CDR1 SGHAT, CDR2 FQNNGV. DNA for the CDR3: TGTGCCAGCAGCCGGGGGGGGGCGAACACTGAAGCTTTCTTT. Translating it yields CASSRGGANTEAFF.

Only one count was recorded for this clone. The chain has TRBV30 and TRBJ1-2, with a tentative D call TRBD1 (5 bases). V was shortened by 3 bases and J by 8 bases, with 16 bases between the two germline ends. Germline values: CDR1 GTSNPN, CDR2 SVGIG (reference sequence). The CDR3 contains 13 residues. As DNA, the CDR3 is TGTGCCTGGAGGACTGGGACCTGGGGAGGCTACACCTTC. This translates into CAWRTGTWGGYTF.

The CDR3 region has the DNA TGTGCCAGCAGCTCCCGGATCTTGGACACCATATATTTT. This sequence encodes CASSSRILDTIYF. This chain connects TRBV11-2 to TRBJ1-3; D gene uncertain. Germline values: CDR1 SGHAT, CDR2 FQNNGV. The V gene lost 4 bases and the J gene lost 8 bases, with 12 bases spanning the gap. The CDR3 loop spans 13 amino acids.

The sample holds one count of this clone. This chain uses TRBV4-1 with TRBJ2-5; no clear D. CDR1 and CDR2 from the germline V gene are MGHRA and YSYEKL. V lost 0 bases and J lost 7, with 18 bases in between. This CDR3 region has 16 residues. CDR3 in DNA: TGCGCCAGCAGCCAAGATCATGGAACGAGTTATGGGACCCAGTACTTC. Protein product: CASSQDHGTSYGTQYF.

The chain has TRBV11-2 and TRBJ1-5; tentatively, D is TRBD1 (6 bases). CDR3 length: 15 amino acids. Trimming stripped 1 base from V and 3 bases from J, with 10 bases between. Germline V lookup: CDR1 SGHAT, CDR2 FQNNGV. The CDR3 DNA is TGTGCCAGCAGCTTAGGAGGACAGTTCAATCAGCCCCAGCATTTT. Protein product: CASSLGGQFNQPQHF.

This chain connects TRBV6-6 to TRBJ2-7; D possibly uses TRBD1 or TRBD2 (5 bases each). The CDR3 spans 14 residues. V lost 4 bases and J 4 bases, leaving 14 bases between the germline ends. Looked up from germline, CDR1 is MNHNY and CDR2 is SVGAGI (reference sequence). CDR3 nucleotide sequence: TGTGCCAGCAGTTCCGGGACCGAGAAGTACGAGCAGTACTTC. It specifies CASSSGTEKYEQYF.

As to this clone: The same CDR3 can be traced to other DNA sequences in this sample. The chain uses TRBV27 and TRBJ2-3; no clear D. CDR3 length: 13 residues. Between the trimmed V and J ends, which lost 5 bases and 4 bases, there was a span of 10 bases. Looked up from germline, CDR1 is MNHEY and CDR2 is SMNVEV (reference sequence). Here the CDR3 reads CASSPLVADTQYF. The CDR3 bases are TGTGCCAGCAGTCCACTGGTGGCAGATACGCAGTATTTT.

This chain joins TRBV18 and TRBJ2-7; D is uncertain. The last part of the DNA fits TRBJ2-1 better; the J call may be wrong. Germline V gene lookup returns CDR1 KGHSH and CDR2 LQKENI. There are 15 residues in the CDR3. CDR3 loop: CASSPPGRIYNEQFF. The CDR3 DNA reads as TGTGCCAGCTCACCACCGGGCAGGATCTACAATGAGCAGTTCTTC.

This clone appeared a few times. This sequence joins TRBV9 and TRBJ2-7; 7 positions agree with TRBD2. This CDR3 comprises 16 residues. The V and J ends lost 0 bases and 1 base, in that order; junction bases with no gene match: 7. Germline-derived CDR1 and CDR2 are SGDLS and YYNGEE. Written as DNA, the CDR3 is TGTGCCAGCAGCGTAGGGTACGGGGGAGGGTCCTACGAGCAGTACTTC. Protein sequence: CASSVGYGGGSYEQYF. The entire variable domain, with the rest obtained from reference TRBV9 and TRBJ2-7, is as follows: DSGVTQTPKHLITATGQRVTLRCSPRSGDLSVYWYQQSLDQGLQFLIQYYNGEERAKGNILERFSAQQFPDLHSELNLSSLELGDSALYFCASSVGYGGGSYEQYFGPGTRLTVT.

J is TRBJ1-1 and V is TRBV4-3, with TRBD1 identical over 9 bases. CDR3 size: 16 residues. Germline V gives CDR1 LGHNA, CDR2 YSLEER. The junction had 9 bases not matched to a gene; V was cut back by 4 bases and J by 3 bases. CDR3 region: CASSPISGTGHTEAFF. The DNA for the CDR3 is TGCGCCAGCAGCCCGATATCCGGGACAGGGCACACTGAAGCTTTCTTT.

The genes are TRBV11-2 and TRBJ2-7, with D perhaps matching TRBD1 or TRBD2 (5 bases each). CDR1 and CDR2 from the germline V gene are SGHAT and FQNNGV. This CDR3 spans 13 amino acids. The V gene lost 4 bases and the J gene lost 6 bases, with 13 bases spanning the gap. The CDR3 DNA follows: TGTGCCAGCAGCTGGGGGAATGGGGTCGAGCAGTACTTC. It is translated as CASSWGNGVEQYF.

The chain employs TRBV6-1 and TRBJ1-1; D unclear. Germline-derived CDR1 and CDR2 are MNHNS and SASEGT. The CDR3 is 15 residues long. V lost 4 bases, J lost 2 bases, and 14 bases lay in between. The CDR3 nucleotides are TGTGCCAGCAGTGGGTACAGAAATAGTAACACTGAAGCTTTCTTT. Translating gives CASSGYRNSNTEAFF.

The CDR3 DNA reads as TGTGCCAGCATTTATGGGACAGGGGGCTTCACAGATACGCAGTATTTT. This gives the protein CASIYGTGGFTDTQYF. This chain uses TRBV2 with TRBJ2-3; 12 bases align to TRBD1. This CDR3 has 16 amino acids. The V gene's germline CDR1 is SNHLY and CDR2 FYNNEI. V lost 7 bases to trimming and J lost 2 bases; unmatched junction nucleotides: 7.